The next 13 T cell receptor beta chains were all read from a single sample in a study of response to subunit inactivated influenza vaccine. One entry per CDR3 protein results from TCRdb running MiXCR on the RT-PCR reads. This sample has just under 550,000 distinct CDR3 sequences; around 25% occur once, and the top ten carry about 2.8%. This sample also appeared in a second study, on T cells expressing NK-cell markers. As that report states: Synthesis of TCR beta cDNA relied on 5'RACE template switching carrying UMIs.

The source material was CD4+ T cells sorted from PBMCs, sampled approximately 12 days after vaccination. The receptors derive from a man aged 50 or older who received an inactivated influenza vaccine.

This clonotype occurred once. This chain uses TRBV18 with TRBJ2-2, with 8 bases identical to TRBD2. The J segment lost 1 base and the V segment lost 3 bases, leaving 7 bases of the junction unmatched. Germline V gives CDR1 KGHSH, CDR2 LQKENI. The CDR3 sequence is 17 residues long. In DNA, the CDR3 is TGTGCCAGCTCACCCTTCGGGGGGGCACAGAACACCGGGGAGCTGTTTTTT. It codes for CASSPFGGAQNTGELFF. Full variable domain (missing parts from reference TRBV18 and TRBJ2-2): NAGVMQNPRHLVRRRGQEARLRCSPMKGHSHVYWYRQLPEEGLKFMVYLQKENIIDESGMPKERFSAEFPKEGPSILRIQQVVRGDSAAYFCASSPFGGAQNTGELFFGEGSRLTVL.

This clonotype was counted only a few times. This chain's CDR3 is CASSQEGTGGLAKNIQYF. The CDR3 DNA follows: TGCGCCAGCAGCCAAGAGGGTACGGGAGGCCTAGCCAAAAACATTCAGTACTTC. The rearrangement links TRBV4-3 to TRBJ2-4, with TRBD2 matching 7 bases. V trimming: 0 bases; J trimming: 0 bases; junction bases outside the gene matches: 8. There are 18 residues in the CDR3. In germline, CDR1 is LGHNA, CDR2 YSLEER.

The chain combines TRBV10-3 with TRBJ2-1; 7 nucleotides align to TRBD2. The CDR3 totals 16 residues. V was pared by 4 bases and J by 0 bases, with 6 bases of the junction left unmatched. The germline V gene encodes CDR1 ENHRY and CDR2 SYGVKD. The DNA of the CDR3 is TGTGCCATCAGTGTTAGCGGGTCCTCCTCCTACAATGAGCAGTTCTTC. This codes for CAISVSGSSSYNEQFF.

This clonotype came up many times. CDR3: CASSETGTSGTQYF. In DNA, the CDR3 is TGTGCCAGCAGTGAGACAGGCACCTCCGGGACCCAGTACTTC. The chain carries TRBV2 and TRBJ2-5, with a possible D match to TRBD1 (6 bases). CDR1 is SNHLY, CDR2 FYNNEI, per germline. The CDR3 extends over 14 amino acids. Between the trimmed V and J ends, which lost 3 bases and 7 bases, there was a span of 15 bases.

This clonotype was counted many times. The rearrangement uses TRBV21-1 and TRBJ1-1. TRBV21-1 counts as a pseudogene. The length of the CDR3 is 11 residues. The CDR3 bases are TGTGCCAGCAGCTCCGGGACAGAAGCTTTCTTT. Translating gives CASSSGTEAFF.

In this sample, this clonotype turned up many times. This rearrangement joins TRBV4-3 to TRBJ2-3, with 13 bases fitting TRBD2. Germline CDR1 reads LGHNA; CDR2 reads YSLEER. The CDR3 totals 20 residues. The V segment lost 0 bases and the J segment 0 bases; nucleotides outside the gene matches: 9. Here the CDR3 DNA reads TGCGCCAGCAGCCAAGATTTAGCGACTAGCGGGAGGACTAGCACAGATACGCAGTATTTT. The encoded protein is CASSQDLATSGRTSTDTQYF.

The CDR3, as DNA: TGTGCCAGCAGCCGCGCTGGGGCCCGGGAGACCCAGTACTTC. As protein: CASSRAGARETQYF. The chain uses TRBV7-2 and TRBJ2-5; D may be TRBD1 (5 bases). The germline CDR1 and CDR2 sequences are SGHTA and FQGNSA. This CDR3 has 14 residues. Trimming pared 5 bases from V and 5 bases from J, leaving 15 bases between.

This clonotype has more than one count but fewer than ten. The V gene is TRBV20-1, the J gene TRBJ1-5; tentatively, D is TRBD1 (5 bases). Germline assignment: CDR1 DFQATT and CDR2 SNEGSKA (reference sequence). The CDR3 sequence is 14 residues long. The V gene lost 4 bases and the J gene lost 2 bases, with 12 bases spanning the gap. This chain's CDR3 is CSANGGGGNQPQHF. Here the CDR3 DNA reads TGCAGTGCTAACGGGGGGGGAGGCAATCAGCCCCAGCATTTT.

The chain has TRBV5-1 and TRBJ2-7; 10 bases map to TRBD1. Germline assignment: CDR1 SGHRS and CDR2 YFSETQ. V gave up 0 bases and J gave up 5 bases; unmatched junction bases: 8. The length of the CDR3 is 16 residues. The CDR3 coding sequence is TGCGCCAGCAGCTTGGTCGGGACAGGGGCTGGGAACGAGCAGTACTTC. Amino acids: CASSLVGTGAGNEQYF.

This clonotype showed up just a few times. The chain employs TRBV7-8 and TRBJ1-1; the D is unclear. Trimming took off 4 bases at V and 3 bases at J, with 9 bases between the two ends. The germline V gene has CDR1 SGHVS and CDR2 FQNEAQ. The CDR3 contains 13 residues. The CDR3 nucleotides are TGTGCCAGCAGCTCCTATAAGGACACTGAAGCTTTCTTT. This codes for CASSSYKDTEAFF.

A few counts support this clonotype. The chain couples TRBV7-3 to TRBJ2-2; possible D gene TRBD2, 5 bases. V lost 1 base, J lost 7 bases, and 10 bases lay in between. Germline values: CDR1 SGHTA, CDR2 FQGTGA. The CDR3 extends over 14 amino acids. The CDR3: CASSLKAGSGELFF. The CDR3 DNA sequence: TGTGCCAGCAGCTTAAAAGCTGGGAGCGGGGAGCTGTTTTTT. Based on the CDR3 plus reference TRBV7-3 and TRBJ2-2, the full variable domain is GAGVSQTPSNKVTEKGKYVELRCDPISGHTALYWYRQSLGQGPEFLIYFQGTGAADDSGLPNDRFFAVRPEGSVSTLKIQRTERGDSAVYLCASSLKAGSGELFFGEGSRLTVL.

The CDR3 coding sequence is TGTGCCAGCAGTCAAACAGGGGGCGAGCAGTTCTTC. This sequence encodes CASSQTGGEQFF. The chain recombines TRBV7-2 with TRBJ2-1; 9 bases line up with TRBD1. Per germline, CDR1 SGHTA and CDR2 FQGNSA. V trimming: 6 bases; J trimming: 10 bases; junction bases outside the gene matches: 4. This CDR3 has 12 residues.

The V and J genes are TRBV5-1 and TRBJ2-3; TRBD2 matches 8 bases. V was clipped by 4 bases and J by 1 base; unmatched bases: 5. CDR1 SGHRS and CDR2 YFSETQ come from the germline V gene. This CDR3 has 15 residues. CDR3: CASSRAGGGTDTQYF. CDR3 nucleotide sequence: TGCGCCAGCAGCCGCGCGGGAGGAGGCACAGATACGCAGTATTTT.